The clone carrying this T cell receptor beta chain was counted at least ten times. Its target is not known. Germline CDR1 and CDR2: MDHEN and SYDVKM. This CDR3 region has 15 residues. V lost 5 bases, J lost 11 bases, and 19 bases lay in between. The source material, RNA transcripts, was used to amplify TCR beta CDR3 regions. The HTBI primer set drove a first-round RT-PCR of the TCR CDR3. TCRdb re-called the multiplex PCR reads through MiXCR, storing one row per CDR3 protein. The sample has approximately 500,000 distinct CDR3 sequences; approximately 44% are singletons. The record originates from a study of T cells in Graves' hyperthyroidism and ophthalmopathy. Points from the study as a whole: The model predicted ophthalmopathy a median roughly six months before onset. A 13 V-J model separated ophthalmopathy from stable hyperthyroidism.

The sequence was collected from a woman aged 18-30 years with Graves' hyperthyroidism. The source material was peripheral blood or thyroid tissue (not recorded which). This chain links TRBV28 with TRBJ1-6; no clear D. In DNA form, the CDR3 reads TGTGCCAGCAGTGACCCCGTGGTTCCTGGGGCACCCCTCCACTTT. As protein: CASSDPVVPGAPLHF.